This paragraph reports one T cell receptor beta chain. Its target is unknown. Sequencing used immunoSEQ multiplex PCR; TCRdb keeps in-frame clones, though not all of them. The table has 100,000 to 140,000 clones, about 89% seen once. These data are taken from a study of T cell responses to AZD1222 COVID-19 vaccine. Study overall: Second-dose intervals of approximately 4 or approximately 12 weeks were pooled. Overall study results and limits: Just a handful of AZD1222 recipients tested seropositive at baseline.

Germline CDR1 is MRHNA and CDR2 is SNTAGT. The CDR3 sequence is 17 residues long. V gave up 6 bases and J gave up 0 bases, with 15 bases separating them. The sample consisted of peripheral blood, taken on day 0 of AZD1222 vaccination. The rearrangement links TRBV6-4 to TRBJ2-6, with D perhaps TRBD1 (5 bases). This TCR came from an adult in good health. CDR3 in amino acids: CASSIDSVFSGANVLTF. For the CDR3, the DNA is TGTGCCAGCAGCATAGACAGCGTATTCTCTGGGGCCAACGTCCTGACTTTC.